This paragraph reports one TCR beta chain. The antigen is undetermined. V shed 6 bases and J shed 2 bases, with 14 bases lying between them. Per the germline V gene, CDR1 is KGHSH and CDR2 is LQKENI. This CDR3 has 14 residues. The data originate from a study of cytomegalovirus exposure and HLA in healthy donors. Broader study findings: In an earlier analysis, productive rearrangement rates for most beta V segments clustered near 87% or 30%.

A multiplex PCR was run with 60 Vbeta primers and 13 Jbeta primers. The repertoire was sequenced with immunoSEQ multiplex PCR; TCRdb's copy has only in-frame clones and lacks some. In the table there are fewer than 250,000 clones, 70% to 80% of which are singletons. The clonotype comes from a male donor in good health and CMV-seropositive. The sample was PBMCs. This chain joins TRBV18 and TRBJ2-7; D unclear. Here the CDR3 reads CASSPETNTYEQYF. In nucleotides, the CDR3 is TGTGCCAGCTCGCCGGAGACGAATACCTACGAGCAGTACTTC.